Below, 9 T cell receptor beta chains from the same sample are listed, as sequenced in a study of T-cell memory formation after mild COVID-19. TCRdb reanalysed the 5' RACE reads using MiXCR and keeps one entry per CDR3 protein. The table includes fewer than 650,000 distinct CDR3 sequences, about a fifth detected once. The sequenced sample consisted of PBMCs or a T cell subset sorted from them (not recorded which). These TCRs come from an adult woman who had mild COVID-19 (a few samples of this study predate the infection). Cell type and time point are not known.

This chain connects TRBV4-2 to TRBJ2-7; D not resolved. The CDR3 length is 14 residues. V shed 0 bases and J shed 6 bases, with 12 bases lying between them. The germline V gene encodes CDR1 LGHNA and CDR2 YNFKEQ. CDR3 sequence (DNA): TGTGCCAGCAGCCAAGAATCGCAGCCTCGCGAGCAGTACTTC. It is translated as CASSQESQPREQYF.

This clonotype was counted between two and nine times. The J gene is TRBJ1-3, the V gene TRBV12-3 or TRBV12-4; possibly TRBD1 for D (5 bases). This CDR3 spans 15 amino acids. V was clipped by 6 bases and J by 3 bases, with 15 bases between them. CDR3 protein: CASSFGGTSGNTIYF. The CDR3 bases are TGTGCCAGCAGCTTCGGGGGGACGAGTGGAAACACCATATATTTT.

The J gene is TRBJ2-3, the V gene TRBV7-2; D is uncertain. This CDR3 has 13 amino acids. Germline lookup yields CDR1 SGHTA and CDR2 FQGNSA. V was clipped by 7 bases and J by 3 bases, with 11 bases between them. The CDR3 nucleotides read TGTGCCAGCAAATTTTTGTTTACAGATACGCAGTATTTT. It translates to CASKFLFTDTQYF.

This clonotype has a single count. V gene TRBV7-6 combines with J gene TRBJ1-1; the D is unclear. The CDR3 runs 15 residues. V was clipped by 1 base and J by 1 base, with 10 bases between them. The germline V gene encodes CDR1 SGHVS and CDR2 FNYEAQ. The CDR3 coding sequence is TGTGCCAGCAGCTTAGAGGACCGAGCGAACACTGAAGCTTTCTTT. Protein sequence: CASSLEDRANTEAFF. Full variable domain (rest looked up from reference TRBV7-6 and TRBJ1-1): GAGVSQSPRYKVTKRGQDVALRCDPISGHVSLYWYRQALGQGPEFLTYFNYEAQQDKSGLPNDRFSAERPEGSISTLTIQRTEQRDSAMYRCASSLEDRANTEAFFGQGTRLTVV.

The gene calls are TRBV7-9 and TRBJ2-7, with TRBD2 as a possible D gene (6 bases). The CDR3 has 15 amino acids. Germline assignment: CDR1 SEHNR and CDR2 FQNEAQ (reference sequence). Trimming shortened V by 2 bases and J by 0 bases, and 11 bases separated the two germline ends. CDR3 coding DNA: TGTGCCAGCAGCTTACGGCGGGACTTCTCCTACGAGCAGTACTTC. Translated: CASSLRRDFSYEQYF.

This clonotype was seen a few times. V and J are TRBV14 and TRBJ1-4; the D is unclear. V lost 2 bases to trimming and J lost 1 base, with 11 bases between them. The CDR3 length is 16 residues. Germline V gives CDR1 SGHDN, CDR2 FVKESK. The CDR3 DNA reads TGTGCCAGCAGCCAAAGCCCCGCGCAAACTAATGAAAAACTGTTTTTT. As protein: CASSQSPAQTNEKLFF.

This rearrangement joins TRBV11-2 to TRBJ1-2; the D is unclear. The length of the CDR3 is 15 residues. Germline-derived CDR1 and CDR2 are SGHAT and FQNNGV. Trimming took off 1 base at V and 0 bases at J, with 9 bases between the two ends. CDR3 region: CASSLGVATNYGYTF. CDR3 coding DNA: TGTGCCAGCAGCTTAGGGGTAGCTACTAACTATGGCTACACCTTC.

This clonotype was seen a handful of times. V is TRBV7-9 and J is TRBJ2-4; a possible D gene is TRBD1 (6 bases). Germline loops: CDR1 SEHNR, CDR2 FQNEAQ (reference sequence). The CDR3 has 16 residues. V was cut by 6 bases and J by 0 bases, with 15 bases left in between. The CDR3: CASSSGTPVAKNIQYF. Written as DNA, the CDR3 is TGTGCCAGCAGTTCCGGGACACCTGTAGCCAAAAACATTCAGTACTTC.

This clonotype was seen a handful of times. The chain is built from TRBV5-1 and TRBJ2-2; D is unresolved. This CDR3 region has 15 residues. With 0 bases removed from V and 5 bases from J, the gap between germline ends came to 11 bases. Germline values: CDR1 SGHRS, CDR2 YFSETQ. CDR3 amino acids: CASSLDPPGTGELFF. The CDR3 nucleotides read TGCGCCAGCAGCTTGGATCCCCCCGGGACCGGGGAGCTGTTTTTT.